This T cell receptor beta chain was recorded in a study of blood T cell repertoires in COVID-19. Study information: COVID-19 samples collected from the United States, Italy and Spain covered acute and convalescent phases.

Recruitment covered about two dozen US areas and drew participants whose ages spanned about 18 to 90 years. Which cohort a participant joined came from the clinical history participants gave. In the original analysis: Reference gene primers were amplified, and this amplification served to estimate nucleated cell counts. The repertoire was sequenced with immunoSEQ multiplex PCR; TCRdb's copy has only in-frame clones and lacks some. That table is the source of V, J and clone size, and D and trimming were worked out from the DNA. This sample has about 250,000 clones, with about 82% found just once. The receptor was derived from a woman aged 45-65 years with acute COVID-19. Source material: PBMCs or T cells enriched from blood (not recorded which).

The CDR3 spells CASSPHEEIKNTEAFF. Here the CDR3 DNA reads TGTGCCAGCTCACCACATGAGGAGATTAAGAACACTGAAGCTTTCTTT. This chain links TRBV18 with TRBJ1-1, with unresolved D. CDR3 length: 16 amino acids. Trimming shortened V by 1 base and J by 1 base, and 13 bases separated the two germline ends. Looked up from germline, CDR1 is KGHSH and CDR2 is LQKENI.